One T cell receptor (beta chain) is described in this entry. Its cognate antigen is unknown. Carrying unique molecular identifiers, the cDNA also gained a universal primer site through template switching. In TCRdb, the 5' RACE reads were re-called with MiXCR into one record per CDR3 protein. This sample has 1.5 million to 2 million distinct CDR3 sequences; less than 40% occur once, and the top ten carry around 0.3%. V was shortened by 3 bases and J by 2 bases, with 14 bases between the two germline ends. The CDR3 loop spans 15 amino acids. The germline gives CDR1 SGHRS, CDR2 YFSETQ. The source of the sample is a study of identical twins. The study, taken as a whole, reports: Insertion counts were lower in abundant cord blood beta clonotypes, a trend that memory repertoires did not show.

The donor group consisted entirely of healthy Caucasians. The TCR originated in a newborn girl in good health. The chain links TRBV5-1 to TRBJ1-2; no clear D. Source material: cord blood. The CDR3 coding sequence is TGCGCCAGCAGCTCCGCCAGAGCCTCAAACTATGGCTACACCTTC. Protein: CASSSARASNYGYTF.